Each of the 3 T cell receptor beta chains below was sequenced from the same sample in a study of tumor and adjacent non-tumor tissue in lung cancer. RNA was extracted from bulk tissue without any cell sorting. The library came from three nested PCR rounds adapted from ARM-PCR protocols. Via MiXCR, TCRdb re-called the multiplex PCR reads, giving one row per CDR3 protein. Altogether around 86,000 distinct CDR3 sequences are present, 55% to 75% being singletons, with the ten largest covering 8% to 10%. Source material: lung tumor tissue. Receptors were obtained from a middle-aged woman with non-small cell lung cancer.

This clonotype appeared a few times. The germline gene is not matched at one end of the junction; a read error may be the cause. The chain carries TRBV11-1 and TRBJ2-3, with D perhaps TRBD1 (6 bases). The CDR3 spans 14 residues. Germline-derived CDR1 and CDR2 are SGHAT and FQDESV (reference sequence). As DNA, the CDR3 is TGTGCCAGCAGCCCCACAGGGACCACAGATATGCAGTATTTC. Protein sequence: CASSPTGTTDMQYF.

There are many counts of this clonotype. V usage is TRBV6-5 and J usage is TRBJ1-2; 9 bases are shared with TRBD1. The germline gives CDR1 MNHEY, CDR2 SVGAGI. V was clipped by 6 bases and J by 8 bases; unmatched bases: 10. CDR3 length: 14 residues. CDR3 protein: CASRLPQGAGGYTF. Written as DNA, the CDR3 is TGTGCCAGCAGACTACCACAGGGGGCTGGCGGCTACACCTTC.

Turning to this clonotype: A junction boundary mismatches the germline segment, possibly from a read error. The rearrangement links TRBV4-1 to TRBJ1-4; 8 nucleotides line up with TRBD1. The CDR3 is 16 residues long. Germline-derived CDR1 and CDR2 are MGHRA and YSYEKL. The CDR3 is CASSQDLARGLGKQFF. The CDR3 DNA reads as TGCGCCAGTAGCCAAGATCTTGCCAGGGGGCTTGGAAAACAGTTTTTT.